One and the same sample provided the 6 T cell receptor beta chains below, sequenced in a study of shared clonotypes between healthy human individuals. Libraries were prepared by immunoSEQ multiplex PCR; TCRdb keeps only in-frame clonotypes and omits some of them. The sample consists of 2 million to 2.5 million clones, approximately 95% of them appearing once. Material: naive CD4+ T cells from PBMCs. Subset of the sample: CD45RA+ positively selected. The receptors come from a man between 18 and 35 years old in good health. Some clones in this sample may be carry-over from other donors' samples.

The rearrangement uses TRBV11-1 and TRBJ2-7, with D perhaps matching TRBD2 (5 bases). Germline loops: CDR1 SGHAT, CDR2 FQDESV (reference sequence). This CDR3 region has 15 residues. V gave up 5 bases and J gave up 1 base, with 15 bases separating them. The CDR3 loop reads CASSRGLTRSYEQYF. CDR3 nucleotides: TGTGCCAGCAGCCGAGGACTCACGAGGTCCTACGAGCAGTACTTC.

The DNA of the CDR3 is TGTGCCAGTAGTACGGGATACGAGCAGTACTTC. Its translation: CASSTGYEQYF. The chain combines TRBV19 with TRBJ2-7, with D possibly TRBD2 on 5 matching bases. The CDR3 extends over 11 amino acids. From germline, CDR1 is LNHDA and CDR2 SQIVND (reference sequence). Trimming took off 4 bases at V and 4 bases at J, with 5 bases between the two ends.

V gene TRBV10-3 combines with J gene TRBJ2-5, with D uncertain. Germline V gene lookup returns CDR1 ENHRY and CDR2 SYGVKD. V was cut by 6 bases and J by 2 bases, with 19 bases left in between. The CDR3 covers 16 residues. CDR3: CAISLGSTLGQETQYF. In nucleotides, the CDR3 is TGTGCCATCAGCCTAGGGTCCACCCTTGGTCAAGAGACCCAGTACTTC.

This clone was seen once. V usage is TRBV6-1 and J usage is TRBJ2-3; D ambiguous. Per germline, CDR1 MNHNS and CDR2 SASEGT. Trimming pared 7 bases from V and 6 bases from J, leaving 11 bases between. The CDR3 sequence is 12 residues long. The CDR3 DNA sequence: TGTGCCAGCACCCTTTTCGAGGATACGCAGTATTTT. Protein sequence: CASTLFEDTQYF.

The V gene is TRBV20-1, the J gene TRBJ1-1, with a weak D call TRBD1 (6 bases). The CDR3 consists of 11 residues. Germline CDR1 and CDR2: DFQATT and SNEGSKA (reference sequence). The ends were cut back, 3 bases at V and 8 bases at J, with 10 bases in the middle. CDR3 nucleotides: TGCAGTGCTAGTAGGACAGACGAAGCTTTCTTT. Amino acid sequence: CSASRTDEAFF.

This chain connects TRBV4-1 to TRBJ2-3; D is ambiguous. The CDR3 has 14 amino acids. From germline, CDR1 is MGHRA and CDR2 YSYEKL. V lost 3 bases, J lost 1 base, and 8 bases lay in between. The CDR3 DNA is TGCGCCAGCAGCCAGGGCCGAGGCACAGATACGCAGTATTTT. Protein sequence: CASSQGRGTDTQYF.